This T cell receptor beta chain is drawn from a study of Graves' ophthalmopathy and Graves' hyperthyroidism. General study results and limits: Blood samples also showed most expanded thyroid clonotypes exceeding 0.001 frequency.

CAS ≥3, NOSPECS ≥4, moderate-to-severe activity and duration under 3 months marked donors with ophthalmopathy. Amplified material comprised TCR beta CDR3 regions derived from RNA transcripts. Following a first-round RT-PCR that used HTBI primers, a second-round multiplex PCR was carried out. TCRdb called the multiplex PCR reads again in MiXCR, with one record for every CDR3 protein. The sample has about 700,000 distinct CDR3 sequences, 35% to 50% seen once; the top ten hold 35% to 55%. With regard to this clonotype: Its antigen is not known.

Germline V CDR1 and CDR2: SGHTA, FQGNSA. V gave up 0 bases and J gave up 12 bases; unmatched junction bases: 2. CDR3 length: 11 amino acids. Sequencing input: peripheral blood. The V and J genes are TRBV7-2 and TRBJ2-7; 7 nucleotides align to TRBD2. This TCR was sampled from an adult man with Graves' ophthalmopathy. The CDR3 region is CASSLAGGLYF. Here the CDR3 DNA reads TGTGCCAGCAGCTTAGCGGGAGGGCTGTACTTC. Full variable domain (missing parts from reference TRBV7-2 and TRBJ2-7): GAGVSQSPSNKVTEKGKDVELRCDPISGHTALYWYRQSLGQGLEFLIYFQGNSAPDKSGLPSDRFSAERTGGSVSTLTIQRTQQEDSAVYLCASSLAGGLYFGPGTRLTVT.